The 4 T cell receptor beta chains reported below all come from one sample, sequenced in a study of control samples from healthy donors and cancer patients. Here immunoSEQ multiplex PCR was the method, and the copy in TCRdb shows in-frame clones only, minus some. The sample consists of 12,000 to 15,000 clones, 77% of them appearing once. The sample comprised formalin-fixed, paraffin-embedded tissue. Receptors were obtained from a female donor with lung cancer.

The chain combines TRBV28 with TRBJ1-5; D is ambiguous. The germline gives CDR1 MDHEN, CDR2 SYDVKM. Trimming left V 3 bases short and J 0 bases short, with 15 bases between. This CDR3 spans 17 amino acids. The CDR3 reads CASSFGSGFDSNQPQHF. The DNA for the CDR3 is TGTGCCAGCAGTTTTGGGTCAGGCTTTGATAGCAATCAGCCCCAGCATTTT.

The CDR3 sequence: CASSLEGLAGKDTQYF. In DNA, the CDR3 is TGTGCCAGCAGCTTGGAGGGACTAGCGGGGAAGGATACGCAGTATTTT. This rearrangement joins TRBV5-5 to TRBJ2-3, with 13 positions matching TRBD2. This CDR3 is built from 16 residues. Germline-derived CDR1 and CDR2 are SGHKS and YYEKEE (reference sequence). The V segment lost 0 bases and the J segment 6 bases; nucleotides outside the gene matches: 4.

The chain recombines TRBV7-6 with TRBJ1-4; 9 bases match TRBD1. Trimming removed 5 bases from V and 4 bases from J; junction bases left unmatched: 5. The germline gives CDR1 SGHVS, CDR2 FNYEAQ. The CDR3 sequence is 15 residues long. CDR3 DNA sequence: TGTGCCAGCAGCGAGACGGGACAGGGTAATGAAAAACTGTTTTTT. Its protein is CASSETGQGNEKLFF.

The gene calls are TRBV4-2 and TRBJ1-4; 9 bases are shared with TRBD1. V lost 0 bases to trimming and J lost 4 bases; unmatched junction nucleotides: 3. Germline values: CDR1 LGHNA, CDR2 YNFKEQ. CDR3 length equals 16 residues. The CDR3 nucleotides are TGTGCCAGCAGCCAAGATCCGGGACAGGGTAATGAAAAACTGTTTTTT. It translates to CASSQDPGQGNEKLFF.